The source of this T cell receptor beta chain is a study of T-cell reconstitution after alpha-beta-depleted transplantation in children. Unique molecular identifiers were incorporated into the prepared TCRbeta library. TCRdb called the PCR reads again in MiXCR, with one record for every CDR3 protein. The sample has 500,000 to 650,000 distinct CDR3 sequences; about an eighth are singletons. V lost 6 bases to trimming and J lost 7 bases; unmatched junction nucleotides: 11. Per the germline V gene, CDR1 is DFQATT and CDR2 is SNEGSKA (reference sequence). CDR3 length: 15 residues. Many counts were recorded for this clonotype.

This receptor was obtained from a female patient aged 2 to 10 who had a stem cell transplant for aplastic anemia, so the T cells may come from the graft donor. Source: PBMCs, mostly from graft donor cells, taken 180 days after TCRalphabeta/CD19-depleted stem cell transplant. This chain uses TRBV20-1 with TRBJ2-1; 11 bases map to TRBD2. The CDR3 loop reads CSAPASGRTKNEQFF. DNA for the CDR3: TGCAGTGCCCCCGCTAGCGGGAGGACGAAAAATGAGCAGTTCTTC.